Listed below are T cell receptor beta chains from one sample, sequenced in a study of cytomegalovirus exposure and HLA in healthy donors. Data came from immunoSEQ multiplex PCR; TCRdb stores just in-frame clones and leaves some out. The repertoire has about 120,000 clones, roughly 75% of them found once; the top ten carry 0.95% to 1.5%. The sample consisted of PBMCs. The receptors shown here come from a female donor in good health and CMV-seronegative. The CDR3 runs from the conserved cysteine through the conserved F or W. D genes are given only for firm matches. Only some rows state a clone size, as once, few, many or a class for expanded clones.

D gene | clone size | J gene | V gene | CDR3 protein | CDR3 DNA
- | - | TRBJ1-1 | TRBV5-1 | CASSLVQSRFNTEAFF | TGCGCCAGCAGCTTGGTGCAGTCCCGCTTTAACACTGAAGCTTTCTTT
- | few | TRBJ2-5 | TRBV27 | CASSPTALGETQYF | TGTGCCAGCAGTCCGACAGCCTTGGGTGAGACCCAGTACTTC
- | - | TRBJ1-1 | TRBV2 | CASSENGLNTEAFF | TGTGCCAGCAGTGAAAACGGTCTGAACACTGAAGCTTTCTTT
- | - | TRBJ1-1 | TRBV18 | CASSRPDRGNTEAFF | TGTGCCAGCTCACGCCCGGACAGAGGAAACACTGAAGCTTTCTTT
- | - | TRBJ2-2 | TRBV14 | CASSSVYTGELFF | TGTGCCAGCAGCTCCGTATACACCGGGGAGCTGTTTTTT
- | - | TRBJ1-4 | TRBV28 | CASSSYTAGQYNEKLFF | TGTGCCAGCAGTTCGTACACGGCGGGCCAATATAATGAAAAACTGTTTTTT
- | - | TRBJ2-2 | TRBV7-6 | CASSLGTSTGELFF | TGTGCCAGCAGCTTAGGTACAAGTACCGGGGAGCTGTTTTTT
TRBD2 | - | TRBJ2-1 | TRBV5-4 | CASSAGTSGTNYNEQFF | TGTGCCAGCAGCGCAGGGACTAGCGGTACGAACTACAATGAGCAGTTCTTC
TRBD1 | - | TRBJ1-1 | TRBV6-1 | CASYSAGGFSEAFF | TGTGCCAGCTATTCGGCAGGGGGGTTCTCTGAAGCTTTCTTT
- | - | TRBJ1-4 | TRBV7-9 | CASSLGRGIFEKLFF | TGTGCCAGCAGCTTAGGGCGGGGCATCTTCGAAAAACTGTTTTTT
TRBD1 | - | TRBJ1-1 | TRBV12-5 | CASGKGAYTEAFF | TGTGCTAGTGGAAAGGGGGCGTACACTGAAGCTTTCTTT
- | few | TRBJ2-7 | TRBV6-1 | CASSTPNLYEQYF | TGTGCCAGCAGTACTCCGAACCTCTACGAGCAGTACTTC
TRBD1 | once | TRBJ1-5 | TRBV30 | CAWSVPGGGLNQPQHF | TGTGCCTGGAGTGTCCCAGGGGGCGGTTTAAATCAGCCCCAGCATTTT
- | - | TRBJ2-1 | TRBV9 | CASSLVRADEQFF | TGTGCCAGCTCCCTAGTCAGGGCGGATGAGCAGTTCTTC
TRBD2 | - | TRBJ2-1 | TRBV9 | CASSVEGSGRGGAEQFF | TGTGCCAGCAGCGTAGAAGGGTCCGGGCGGGGGGGCGCTGAGCAGTTCTTC
- | few | TRBJ1-2 | TRBV4-2 | CASSQLWVRDRSNYGYTF | TGTGCCAGCAGCCAACTCTGGGTTCGAGACAGATCTAACTATGGCTACACCTTC
TRBD1 | - | TRBJ2-7 | TRBV6-6 | CASSDRGSYEQYF | TGTGCCAGCAGCGACAGGGGTTCCTACGAGCAGTACTTC
- | few | TRBJ2-1 | TRBV6-5 | CASSPGESSYNEQFF | TGTGCCAGCAGCCCGGGGGAGAGCTCCTACAATGAGCAGTTCTTC
- | few | TRBJ1-4 | TRBV7-9 | CASSLIKTGNMATNEKLFF | TGTGCCAGCAGCTTAATCAAGACGGGAAACATGGCAACTAATGAAAAACTGTTTTTT
- | - | TRBJ2-6 | TRBV7-2 | CASSFGQAGANVLTF | TGTGCCAGCAGCTTTGGGCAGGCTGGGGCCAACGTCCTGACTTTC
TRBD1 | - | TRBJ2-5 | TRBV7-8 | CASSKNRGRETQYF | TGTGCCAGCAGCAAAAACAGGGGTAGGGAGACCCAGTACTTC
TRBD2 | - | TRBJ2-6 | TRBV5-1 | CASSLRPGGGSSGANVLTF | TGCGCCAGCAGCTTGCGGCCCGGGGGGGGCTCTTCTGGGGCCAACGTCCTGACTTTC
TRBD1 | - | TRBJ1-6 | TRBV18 | CASSPFQGQANSPLHF | TGTGCCAGCTCACCGTTCCAAGGACAGGCTAATTCACCCCTCCACTTT
- | - | TRBJ1-1 | TRBV10-3 | CAIRQGMNTEAFF | TGTGCCATCAGACAGGGTATGAACACTGAAGCTTTCTTT
TRBD1 | - | TRBJ1-1 | TRBV9 | CASSEDRGLRTEAFF | TGTGCCAGCAGCGAAGACAGGGGATTAAGGACTGAAGCTTTCTTT
- | - | TRBJ2-2 | TRBV6-5 | CASSRLSGELFF | TGTGCCAGCAGTCGACTCTCCGGGGAGCTGTTTTTT
- | once | TRBJ1-2 | TRBV5-1 | CASSLEANYGYTF | TGCGCCAGCAGCTTGGAAGCCAACTATGGCTACACCTTC
- | - | TRBJ2-1 | TRBV19 | CASRDSGVGAWNEQFF | TGTGCCAGTAGGGATAGCGGAGTTGGGGCTTGGAATGAGCAGTTCTTC
TRBD1 | - | TRBJ2-3 | TRBV7-9 | CASSLDRGGTDTQYF | TGTGCCAGCAGCTTAGACAGGGGGGGCACAGATACGCAGTATTTT
- | - | TRBJ1-3 | TRBV19 | CASRGQRERTSGNTIYF | TGTGCCAGTAGAGGACAGCGGGAGAGGACCTCTGGAAACACCATATATTTT
TRBD1 | - | TRBJ1-1 | TRBV15 | CATSRGTGVGHTEAFF | TGTGCCACCAGCAGAGGGACAGGGGTTGGACACACTGAAGCTTTCTTT
- | - | TRBJ1-4 | TRBV15 | CATSRDTDDEKLFF | TGTGCCACCAGCAGAGACACAGACGATGAAAAACTGTTTTTT
TRBD2 | - | TRBJ2-3 | TRBV5-1 | CATARQGGQTDTQYF | TGCGCCACCGCCAGGCAGGGAGGGCAGACAGATACGCAGTATTTT
- | - | TRBJ1-3 | TRBV6-5 | CASSSVLSGNTIYF | TGTGCCAGCAGTTCCGTCCTCTCTGGAAACACCATATATTTT
TRBD1 | few | TRBJ1-2 | TRBV5-1 | CASSLVGGSYGYTF | TGCGCCAGCAGCTTGGTAGGGGGCAGCTATGGCTACACCTTC
- | - | TRBJ2-2 | TRBV5-4 | CATRREKNTGELFF | TGTGCCACCCGCCGGGAAAAGAACACCGGGGAGCTGTTTTTT
- | - | TRBJ2-7 | TRBV2 | CASSEQGLSYEQYF | TGTGCCAGCAGTGAACAGGGGCTCTCCTACGAGCAGTACTTC
- | - | TRBJ1-1 | TRBV13 | CASGSDTEAFF | TGTGCCAGCGGGAGCGACACTGAAGCTTTCTTT
TRBD1 | - | TRBJ2-6 | TRBV18 | CASSPRTGGSGANVLTF | TGTGCCAGCTCACCCAGGACAGGGGGCTCTGGGGCCAACGTCCTGACTTTC
- | - | TRBJ2-5 | TRBV18 | CASSPLGGDRETQYF | TGTGCCAGCTCACCTCTAGGGGGGGACCGAGAGACCCAGTACTTC
TRBD1 | - | TRBJ2-7 | TRBV28 | CASSEPGQGSYEQYF | TGTGCCAGCAGTGAACCGGGACAGGGTTCCTACGAGCAGTACTTC
TRBD1 | - | TRBJ1-1 | TRBV9 | CASSVRGAGQDDTEAFF | TGTGCCAGCAGCGTCAGGGGGGCGGGACAGGACGACACTGAAGCTTTCTTT
- | - | TRBJ2-1 | TRBV5-4 | CASSLGGGYNEQFF | TGTGCCAGCAGCTTGGGCGGAGGGTACAATGAGCAGTTCTTC
TRBD1 | - | TRBJ2-7 | TRBV2 | CASRAGQEKSYEQYF | TGTGCCAGCAGAGCAGGACAGGAAAAAAGCTACGAGCAGTACTTC
- | - | TRBJ2-3 | TRBV4-1 | CASSSSSTDTQYF | TGCGCCAGCAGCTCGAGTAGCACAGATACGCAGTATTTT
TRBD2 | - | TRBJ2-3 | TRBV7-2 | CASARGLAGVDTQYF | TGTGCCAGCGCGAGAGGACTAGCGGGGGTAGATACGCAGTATTTT
- | - | TRBJ2-3 | TRBV30 | CAWSVGEGDTQYF | TGTGCCTGGAGTGTAGGGGAAGGAGATACGCAGTATTTT
TRBD1 | - | TRBJ1-5 | TRBV28 | CASRRQGAGQPQHF | TGTGCCAGCAGAAGACAGGGGGCTGGGCAGCCCCAGCATTTT
TRBD2 | few | TRBJ2-1 | TRBV14 | CASSPTSGVSYNEQFF | TGTGCCAGCAGCCCCACTAGCGGGGTCTCCTACAATGAGCAGTTCTTC
TRBD2 | - | TRBJ2-5 | TRBV6-5 | CATGGSRPTYF | TGTGCCACGGGAGGATCAAGGCCCACGTACTTC
TRBD2 | - | TRBJ2-1 | TRBV5-1 | CASSPLAGGPQNEQFF | TGCGCCAGCAGTCCACTAGCGGGAGGGCCGCAAAATGAGCAGTTCTTC
- | few | TRBJ1-6 | TRBV10-3 | CASVGTNNSPLHF | TGTGCCAGTGTCGGGACAAATAATTCACCCCTCCACTTT
- | - | TRBJ2-3 | TRBV10-2 | CASSLTWATQYF | TGCGCCAGCAGCCTGACCTGGGCTACGCAGTATTTT